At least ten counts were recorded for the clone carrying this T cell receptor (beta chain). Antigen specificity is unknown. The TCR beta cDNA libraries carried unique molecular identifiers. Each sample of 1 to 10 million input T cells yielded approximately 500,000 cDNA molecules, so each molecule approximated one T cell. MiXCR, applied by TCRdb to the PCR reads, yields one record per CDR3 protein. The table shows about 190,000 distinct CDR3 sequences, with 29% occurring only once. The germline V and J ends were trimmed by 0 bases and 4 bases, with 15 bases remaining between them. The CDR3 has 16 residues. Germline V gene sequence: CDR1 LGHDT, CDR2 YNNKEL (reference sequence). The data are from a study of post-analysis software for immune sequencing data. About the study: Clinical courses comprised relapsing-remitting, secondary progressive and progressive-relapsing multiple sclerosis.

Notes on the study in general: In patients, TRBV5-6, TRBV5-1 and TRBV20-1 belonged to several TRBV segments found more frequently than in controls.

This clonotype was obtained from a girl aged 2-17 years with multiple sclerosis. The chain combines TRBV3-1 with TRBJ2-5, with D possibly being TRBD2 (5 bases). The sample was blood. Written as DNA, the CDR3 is TGTGCCAGCAGCCAAGATTACGGGGAGCCGGGAGAGACCCAGTACTTC. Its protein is CASSQDYGEPGETQYF.